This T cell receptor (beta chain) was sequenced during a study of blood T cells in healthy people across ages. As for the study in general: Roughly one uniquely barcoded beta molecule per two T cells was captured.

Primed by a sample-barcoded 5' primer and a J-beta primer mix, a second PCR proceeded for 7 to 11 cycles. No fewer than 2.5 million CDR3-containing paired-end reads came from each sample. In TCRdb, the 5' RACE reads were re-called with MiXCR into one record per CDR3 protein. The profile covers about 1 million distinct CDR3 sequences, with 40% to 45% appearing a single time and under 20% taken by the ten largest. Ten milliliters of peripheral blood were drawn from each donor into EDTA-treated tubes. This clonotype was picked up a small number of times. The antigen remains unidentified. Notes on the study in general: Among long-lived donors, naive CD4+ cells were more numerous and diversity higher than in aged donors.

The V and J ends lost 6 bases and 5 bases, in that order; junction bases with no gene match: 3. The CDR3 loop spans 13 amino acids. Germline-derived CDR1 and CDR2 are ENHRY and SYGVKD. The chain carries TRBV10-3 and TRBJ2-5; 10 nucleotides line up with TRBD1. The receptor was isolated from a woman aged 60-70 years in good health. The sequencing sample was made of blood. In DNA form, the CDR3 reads TGTGCCATCAGGGACAGGGGGGGCGAGACCCAGTACTTC. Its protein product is CAIRDRGGETQYF.